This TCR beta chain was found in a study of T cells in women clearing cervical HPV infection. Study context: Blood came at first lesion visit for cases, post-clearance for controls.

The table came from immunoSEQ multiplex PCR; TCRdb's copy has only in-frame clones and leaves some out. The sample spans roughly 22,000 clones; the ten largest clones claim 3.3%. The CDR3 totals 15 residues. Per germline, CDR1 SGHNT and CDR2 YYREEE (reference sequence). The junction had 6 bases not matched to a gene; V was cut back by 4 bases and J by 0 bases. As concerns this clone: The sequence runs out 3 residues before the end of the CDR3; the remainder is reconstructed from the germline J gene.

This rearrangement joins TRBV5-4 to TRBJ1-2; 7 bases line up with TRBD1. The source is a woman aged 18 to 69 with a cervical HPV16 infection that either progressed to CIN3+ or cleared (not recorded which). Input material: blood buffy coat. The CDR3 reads CASSQGTATNYGYTF. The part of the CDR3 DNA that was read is TGTGCCAGCAGCCAGGGGACAGCAACTAACTATGGC.